This TCR beta chain was identified during a study of blood T cell repertoires in COVID-19. Study at large: The United States, Italy and Spain provided the acute and convalescent COVID-19 samples.

Authors' processing steps: Amplification of reference gene primers provided the estimated nucleated cell counts. Assay: immunoSEQ multiplex PCR; the TCRdb copy retains only in-frame clones and omits some. D and trimming come from the DNA, and the V and J calls and clone size come from that table. The sample contains about 250,000 clones, roughly 88% of which appear only once. Sample: peripheral blood. The origin of this receptor is a man older than 75 with acute or convalescent COVID-19.

The CDR3 DNA follows: TGCGCCAGCAGCTCCCAAACGGGGGACCAAGAGACCCAGTACTTC. It translates to CASSSQTGDQETQYF. The rearrangement uses TRBV5-1 and TRBJ2-5; D possibly corresponds to TRBD2 (6 bases). Trimming pared 3 bases from V and 0 bases from J, leaving 12 bases between. The CDR3 is 15 amino acids. Germline V gene data show CDR1 as SGHRS and CDR2 as YFSETQ.